The present TCR beta chain was sequenced within a study of Graves' ophthalmopathy and Graves' hyperthyroidism. In this cohort, patients with other autoimmune diseases, uncontrolled infections, pregnancy or lactation were excluded. Researchers took RNA transcripts and amplified TCR beta CDR3 regions from them. Scientists carried out first-round RT-PCR using HTBI primers and then a second-round multiplex PCR. TCRdb analysed the multiplex PCR reads with MiXCR anew, one entry per CDR3 protein. The sample has roughly 160,000 distinct CDR3 sequences, roughly 36% seen once. Note on this clonotype: Mismatch with germline at one junction end may stem from a read error.

This CDR3 spans 14 amino acids. The TCR comes from a man younger than 40 with Graves' ophthalmopathy. Sample: peripheral blood. This chain connects TRBV12-3 or TRBV12-4 to TRBJ1-1; the D gene is possibly TRBD1 (5 bases). The chain's CDR3 is CASRSGTVRLEVFF. CDR3 sequence (DNA): TGTGCCAGTAGATCCGGGACGGTTCGTTTAGAAGTTTTCTTT.